One and the same sample provided the 2 T cell receptor beta chains below, sequenced in a study of regulatory T cells in long-lasting Graves disease. Specified time point: persistent/refractory GD, antithyroid drugs over 5 years with positive TRAb. RNA extracted from PBMCs served as the sequencing template. The TCR beta library used iRepertoire HTBI primers with Arm-PCR amplification of CDR3. TCRdb used MiXCR to reprocess the multiplex PCR reads, holding one entry per CDR3 protein. Of around 450,000 distinct CDR3 sequences in the sample, 20% to 25% are singletons; the top ten hold roughly 7%. The material sequenced was peripheral blood mononuclear cells (PBMCs), taken when the disease was refractory, from a patient treated with antithyroid drugs. The receptors originated from a female donor with Graves disease.

This clonotype has ten or more counts. CDR3 sequence (DNA): TGTGCCAGCAGGGAGTTCCGGGGCCTAGCTAACTATGGCTACACCTTC. Translation gives CASREFRGLANYGYTF. J is TRBJ1-2 and V is TRBV6-1; a possible D gene is TRBD1 (5 bases). Per the germline V gene, CDR1 is MNHNS and CDR2 is SASEGT. The CDR3 is 16 amino acids. The V end lost 6 bases, the J end lost 0 bases, and 17 bases lay between the germline ends.

This clonotype showed up just a few times. The V gene is TRBV5-1, the J gene TRBJ2-4, with 12 positions matching TRBD1. The CDR3 spans 14 residues. Germline values: CDR1 SGHRS, CDR2 YFSETQ. Trimming took 5 bases from V and 8 from J; bases not matched to a gene: 5. This CDR3 is CASRSGQGADIQYF. The CDR3 DNA is TGCGCCAGCAGGTCGGGACAGGGGGCTGACATTCAGTACTTC.